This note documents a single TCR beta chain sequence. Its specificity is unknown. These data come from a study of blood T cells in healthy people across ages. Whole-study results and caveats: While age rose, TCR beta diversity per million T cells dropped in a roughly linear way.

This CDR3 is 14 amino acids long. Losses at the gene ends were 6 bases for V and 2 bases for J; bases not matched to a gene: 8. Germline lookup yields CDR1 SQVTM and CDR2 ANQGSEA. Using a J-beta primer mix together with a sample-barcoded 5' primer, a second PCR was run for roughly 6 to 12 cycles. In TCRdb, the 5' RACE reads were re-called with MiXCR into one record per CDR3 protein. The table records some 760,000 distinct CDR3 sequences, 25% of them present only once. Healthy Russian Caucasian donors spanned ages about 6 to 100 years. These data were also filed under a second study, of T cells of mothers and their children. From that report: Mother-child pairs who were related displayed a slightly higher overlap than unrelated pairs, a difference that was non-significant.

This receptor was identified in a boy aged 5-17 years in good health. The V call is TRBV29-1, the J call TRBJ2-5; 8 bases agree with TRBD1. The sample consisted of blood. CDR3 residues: CSVGQGSPQETQYF. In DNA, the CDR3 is TGCAGCGTCGGACAGGGTTCCCCTCAAGAGACCCAGTACTTC. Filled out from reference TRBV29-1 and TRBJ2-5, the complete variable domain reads SAVISQKPSRDICQRGTSLTIQCQVDSQVTMMFWYRQQPGQSLTLIATANQGSEATYESGFVIDKFPISRPNLTFSTLTVSNMSPEDSSIYLCSVGQGSPQETQYFGPGTRLLVL.